The rows below give T cell receptor beta chains drawn from one sample of a study of blood T cell repertoires in COVID-19. The repertoire was sequenced with immunoSEQ multiplex PCR; TCRdb's copy has only in-frame clones and lacks some. The repertoire holds nearly 200,000 clones, with around four fifths as singletons. The specimen sequenced was peripheral blood. The receptors derive from a human donor with acute or convalescent COVID-19. The donor label of this sample is uncertain. The CDR3 runs from the conserved cysteine through the conserved F or W. The order of the fields is clone size, J gene, D gene, CDR3 length, V gene, CDR3 protein, CDR3 DNA. A D gene is named only where the DNA matches it firmly. Rows may omit the clone size; those that give it use once, few, many or a size class.

clone_size: NA
j_call: TRBJ1-5
d_call: TRBD1
cdr3_length: 17
v_call: TRBV10-3
cdr3_aa: CAISGGERQGGNQPQHF
cdr3_nt: TGTGCCATCAGTGGGGGGGAACGACAGGGCGGGAATCAGCCCCAGCATTTT

clone_size: NA
j_call: TRBJ2-5
d_call: TRBD2
cdr3_length: 11
v_call: TRBV20-1
cdr3_aa: CSANREGTQYF
cdr3_nt: TGCAGTGCTAATCGGGAGGGGACCCAGTACTTC

clone_size: NA
j_call: TRBJ2-5
d_call: TRBD2
cdr3_length: 15
v_call: TRBV11-2
cdr3_aa: CASSLERGGPETQYF
cdr3_nt: TGTGCCAGCAGCTTAGAGAGGGGAGGGCCGGAGACCCAGTACTTC

clone_size: once
j_call: TRBJ1-6
d_call: NA
cdr3_length: 15
v_call: TRBV5-5
cdr3_aa: CASSPGHALNSPLHF
cdr3_nt: TGTGCCAGCAGCCCGGGACATGCCCTCAATTCACCCCTCCACTTT

clone_size: once
j_call: TRBJ1-6
d_call: NA
cdr3_length: 16
v_call: TRBV18
cdr3_aa: CASSPGMDRNNSPLHF
cdr3_nt: TGTGCCAGCTCTCCTGGGATGGACAGAAATAATTCACCCCTCCACTTT

clone_size: NA
j_call: TRBJ1-1
d_call: TRBD1
cdr3_length: 15
v_call: TRBV5-4
cdr3_aa: CASSFGQGGWTEAFF
cdr3_nt: TGTGCCAGCAGCTTCGGACAGGGTGGATGGACTGAAGCTTTCTTT

clone_size: NA
j_call: TRBJ2-1
d_call: TRBD1
cdr3_length: 17
v_call: TRBV18
cdr3_aa: CASSTSPGQASYNEQFF
cdr3_nt: TGTGCCAGCTCAACGAGTCCTGGACAGGCTTCCTACAATGAGCAGTTCTTC

clone_size: NA
j_call: TRBJ2-1
d_call: TRBD2
cdr3_length: 15
v_call: TRBV27
cdr3_aa: CASNPPGLAYNEQFF
cdr3_nt: TGTGCCAGCAATCCTCCGGGACTAGCCTACAATGAGCAGTTCTTC

clone_size: NA
j_call: TRBJ1-5
d_call: TRBD1
cdr3_length: 15
v_call: TRBV19
cdr3_aa: CASRTDREEGQPQHF
cdr3_nt: TGTGCCAGTAGGACGGACAGGGAAGAAGGACAGCCCCAGCATTTT

clone_size: once
j_call: TRBJ1-2
d_call: NA
cdr3_length: 11
v_call: TRBV6-5
cdr3_aa: CASGTARGYTF
cdr3_nt: TGTGCCAGCGGAACCGCCAGGGGCTACACCTTC

clone_size: NA
j_call: TRBJ2-6
d_call: TRBD1
cdr3_length: 15
v_call: TRBV6-6
cdr3_aa: CASIGDSSGANVLTF
cdr3_nt: TGTGCCAGCATCGGGGACAGCTCTGGGGCCAACGTCCTGACTTTC

clone_size: NA
j_call: TRBJ2-1
d_call: NA
cdr3_length: 16
v_call: TRBV4-3
cdr3_aa: CASSQDGAEKYNEQFF
cdr3_nt: TGCGCCAGCAGCCAAGATGGAGCGGAAAAGTACAATGAGCAGTTCTTC